This T cell receptor beta chain was sequenced for a study of T cell repertoires in cytomegalovirus infection. Across the whole study: Through public TCR beta signatures, both CMV infection and matching HLA type were indicated.

Of note for this clonotype: Antigen unknown.

Germline V lookup: CDR1 SQVTM, CDR2 ANQGSEA. V dropped 0 bases and J dropped 0; count of bases not matched to a gene: 7. The CDR3 covers 17 residues. TCRdb used MiXCR to reprocess the reads, holding one entry per CDR3 protein. The sample contains around 900,000 distinct CDR3 sequences, around 32% of which appear only once. V usage is TRBV29-1 and J usage is TRBJ2-3; 9 positions match TRBD2. This specimen consisted of cultured CD8+ T cells from PBMCs, obtained from culture after CMV antigen stimulation. The receptor's source is a human donor in good health (CMV status not recorded). Some clones in this sample may be carry-over from other donors' samples. The CDR3 is CSVEDPQRGASTDTQYF. In DNA form, the CDR3 reads TGCAGCGTTGAAGATCCCCAGCGGGGGGCCAGCACAGATACGCAGTATTTT.